This TCR beta chain emerged from a study of metastatic and nonmetastatic thyroid tumors. Study-level background: Comparison of repertoires was carried out across blood and tumor or nodule tissue from malignant and benign thyroid patients.

This clone was seen many times. Other DNA sequences in the same sample also yield this CDR3. TCRdb recomputed clones from the PCR reads via MiXCR. Among roughly 48,000 clones listed, approximately 20% were seen once. Germline V gene data show CDR1 as SGHAT and CDR2 as FQDESV (reference sequence). The V and J ends lost 11 bases and 4 bases, in that order; junction bases with no gene match: 15. This CDR3 is built from 16 residues. Before thyroid surgery, none of the patients had received any treatment. The chain employs TRBV11-1 and TRBJ2-3; 10 bases match TRBD2. The sample consisted of blood. This TCR derives from a male donor with papillary thyroid cancer or a benign thyroid nodule (not recorded which). Some clones in this sample may be carry-over from other donors' samples. CDR3 amino acids: CAASPEAGGPPDTQYF. In DNA, the CDR3 is TGTGCCGCCTCGCCCGAAGCGGGAGGGCCCCCAGATACGCAGTATTTT.